These T cell receptor beta chains were read from a single sample in a study of CD8 T cells in ankylosing spondylitis. TCRdb re-called the 5' RACE reads through MiXCR, storing one row per CDR3 protein. The table includes 350,000 to 450,000 distinct CDR3 sequences, roughly 20% detected once. What was sequenced was blood, either unsorted or a sorted T cell fraction (not recorded which). The receptors were gathered from a male donor with ankylosing spondylitis or in good health (not recorded which). Each CDR3 is given with its conserved first and last residue. D genes are given only for firm matches. Clone sizes are given selectively: once, few, many, or a class where the clone is expanded.

>TRBV10-3|-|-
CAISDEGRETQYF
>TRBV2|TRBD1|-
CASRPPGQNNQPQHF
>TRBV4-1|TRBD1|-
CASSQGAGGPDQFF
>TRBV4-1|-|-
CASSQDHNQETQYF
>TRBV12-3/TRBV12-4|-|-
CASSATGETQYF
>TRBV28|TRBD1|few
CASSLTGGRVPNQPQHF
>TRBV11-2|-|-
CASSRSAGGETQYF
>TRBV12-3/TRBV12-4|TRBD2|-
CASSLTSGGSYNEQFF
>TRBV19|-|few
CASSIIAESYEQYF
>TRBV27|-|-
CASSSRALYEQYF
>TRBV7-9|-|-
CASSFLPETQYF
>TRBV12-3/TRBV12-4|TRBD2|-
CASRRTSGADTQYF
>TRBV4-1|-|few
CASSQGDGSNQPQHF
>TRBV20-1|-|few
CSAQGANEQFF
>TRBV9|-|-
CASSVSGGMNTEAFF
>TRBV9|-|-
CASSVGFRESTGELFF
>TRBV7-9|TRBD1|-
CASSTDRGQDTQYF
>TRBV5-1|-|few
CASSYGQPSEQFF
>TRBV12-3/TRBV12-4|-|-
CASSPLEVSGQYF
>TRBV11-1|TRBD1|-
CASSPTDRDNEQFF
>TRBV2|-|-
CASRGDRNYEQYF
>TRBV14|TRBD1|few
CASSQTLQGSLGNIQYF
>TRBV28|-|-
CASSLGGYSNQPQHF
>TRBV7-6|-|-
CASSSPVTYEQYF
>TRBV29-1|TRBD2|-
CSVPPRGSYNEQFF
>TRBV12-3/TRBV12-4|-|few
CASSFPGLYGYTF
>TRBV2|-|few
CASRVTAATNEKLFF
>TRBV30|-|-
CAWSNLGEQFF
>TRBV3-1|TRBD1|few
CASTQGAGQYF
>TRBV27|TRBD2|-
CASSLSAGVLLQYF
>TRBV6-5|-|-
CASSYSKGAGEQYF
>TRBV7-6|-|few
CASSPGTTSSYNEQFF
>TRBV7-8|-|-
CASSRRQGYYEQYF
>TRBV20-1|TRBD2|-
CSARGRTSGFTDTQYF
>TRBV7-6|TRBD2|few
CASSLGGGKQYF
>TRBV6-5|-|-
CASSSTGLRNQPQHF
>TRBV7-8|-|-
CASSLARRGGTEAFF
>TRBV10-3|-|few
CATVVGTEAFF
>TRBV10-3|-|few
CAIGSASSYNEQFF
>TRBV4-1|TRBD1|-
CASSQAPSGTGGIEKLFF
>TRBV6-4|-|few
CASSSTQGGSDTQYF
>TRBV12-5|TRBD1|few
CASGPPRTGGGEQYF
>TRBV28|-|-
CASSVPVRLGEQYF
>TRBV12-3/TRBV12-4|TRBD1|-
CASSLSGTGSEQFF
>TRBV4-2|-|few
CASSPPGVVTQYF
>TRBV28|TRBD2|-
CASTSGGSHNEQFF
>TRBV12-3/TRBV12-4|-|few
CASSSTQGTFSNEQFF
>TRBV14|-|-
CASSQGHGAFF
>TRBV12-3/TRBV12-4|TRBD2|few
CASSFQAGGRRETQYF
>TRBV25-1|-|few
CASSEYVTGANEQFF
>TRBV9|TRBD1|-
CASSVEGKGAVHTEAFF
>TRBV29-1|-|-
CSAKQTAMNTEALF
>TRBV20-1|-|few
CSADVGDAGETQYF
>TRBV7-2|-|-
CASSLAETSTF
>TRBV29-1|TRBD2|few
CSVEDPLAGGSTDTQYF
>TRBV20-1|-|few
CSARDHMLGGPPDTQYF
>TRBV7-8|-|-
CASSEGPGYEQYF
>TRBV30|-|-
CAWGVGGQRETQYF
>TRBV10-3|-|few
CAISESEHPYEQYF